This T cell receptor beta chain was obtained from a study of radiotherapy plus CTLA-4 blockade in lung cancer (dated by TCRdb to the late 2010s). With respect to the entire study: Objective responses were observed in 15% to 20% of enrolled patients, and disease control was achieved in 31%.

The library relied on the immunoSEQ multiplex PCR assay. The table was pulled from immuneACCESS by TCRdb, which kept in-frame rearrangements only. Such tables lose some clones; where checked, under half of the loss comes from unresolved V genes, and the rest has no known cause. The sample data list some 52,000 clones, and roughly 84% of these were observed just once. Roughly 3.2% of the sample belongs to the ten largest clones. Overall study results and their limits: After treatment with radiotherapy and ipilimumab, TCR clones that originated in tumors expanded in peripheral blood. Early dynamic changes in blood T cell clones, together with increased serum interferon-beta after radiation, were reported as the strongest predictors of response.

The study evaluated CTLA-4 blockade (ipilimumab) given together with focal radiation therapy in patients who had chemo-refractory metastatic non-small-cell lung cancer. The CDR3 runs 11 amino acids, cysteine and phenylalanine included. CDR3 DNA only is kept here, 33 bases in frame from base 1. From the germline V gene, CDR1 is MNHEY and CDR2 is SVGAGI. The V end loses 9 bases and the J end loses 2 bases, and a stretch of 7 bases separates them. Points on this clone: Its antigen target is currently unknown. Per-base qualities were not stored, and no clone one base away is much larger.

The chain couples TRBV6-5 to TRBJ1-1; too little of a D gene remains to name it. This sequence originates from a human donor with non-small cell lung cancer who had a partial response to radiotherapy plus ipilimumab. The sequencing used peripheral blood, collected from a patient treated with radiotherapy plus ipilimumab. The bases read TGTGCCAGTACGACAAACACTGAAGCTTTCTTT. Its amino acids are CASTTNTEAFF.